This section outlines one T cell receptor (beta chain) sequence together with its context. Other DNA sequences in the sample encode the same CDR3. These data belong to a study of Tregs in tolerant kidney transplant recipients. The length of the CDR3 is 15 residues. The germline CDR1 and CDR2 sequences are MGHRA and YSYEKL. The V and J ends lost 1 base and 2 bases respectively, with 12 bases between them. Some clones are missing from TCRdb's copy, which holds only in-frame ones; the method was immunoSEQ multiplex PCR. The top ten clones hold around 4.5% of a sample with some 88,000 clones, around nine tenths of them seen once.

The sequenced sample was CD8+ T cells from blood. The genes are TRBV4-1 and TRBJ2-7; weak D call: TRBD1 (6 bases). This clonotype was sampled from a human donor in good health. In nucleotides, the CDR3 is TGCGCCAGCAGCCAAGTGGGGACACTACCCTACGAGCAGTACTTC. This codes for CASSQVGTLPYEQYF.